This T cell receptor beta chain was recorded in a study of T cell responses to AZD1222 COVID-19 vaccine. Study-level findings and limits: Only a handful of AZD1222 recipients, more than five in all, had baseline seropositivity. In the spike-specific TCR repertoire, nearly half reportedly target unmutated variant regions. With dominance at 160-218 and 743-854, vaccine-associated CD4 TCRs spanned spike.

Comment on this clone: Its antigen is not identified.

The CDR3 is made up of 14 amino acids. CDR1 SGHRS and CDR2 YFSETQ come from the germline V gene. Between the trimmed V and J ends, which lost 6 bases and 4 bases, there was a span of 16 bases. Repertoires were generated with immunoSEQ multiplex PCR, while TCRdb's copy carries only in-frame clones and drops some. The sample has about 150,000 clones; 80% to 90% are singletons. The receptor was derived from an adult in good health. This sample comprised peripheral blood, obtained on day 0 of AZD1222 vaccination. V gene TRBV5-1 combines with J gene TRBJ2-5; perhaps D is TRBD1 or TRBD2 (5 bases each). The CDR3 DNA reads TGCGCCAGCACTCTGGGACGGCTTGGAGAGACCCAGTACTTC. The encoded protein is CASTLGRLGETQYF.